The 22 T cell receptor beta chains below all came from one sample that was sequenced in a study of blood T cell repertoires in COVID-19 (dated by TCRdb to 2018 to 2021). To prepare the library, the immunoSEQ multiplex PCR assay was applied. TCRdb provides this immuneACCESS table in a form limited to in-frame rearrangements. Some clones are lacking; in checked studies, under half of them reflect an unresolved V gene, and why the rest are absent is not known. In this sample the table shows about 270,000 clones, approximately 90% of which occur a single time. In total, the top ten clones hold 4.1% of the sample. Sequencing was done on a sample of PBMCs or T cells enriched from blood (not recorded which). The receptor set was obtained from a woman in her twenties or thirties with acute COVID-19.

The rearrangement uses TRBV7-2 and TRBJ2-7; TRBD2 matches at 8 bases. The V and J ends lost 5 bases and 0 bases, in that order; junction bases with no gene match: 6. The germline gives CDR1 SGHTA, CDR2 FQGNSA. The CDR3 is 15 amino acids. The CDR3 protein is CASSATSASSYEQYF. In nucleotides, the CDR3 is TGTGCCAGCAGCGCGACTAGCGCCAGCTCCTACGAGCAGTACTTC.

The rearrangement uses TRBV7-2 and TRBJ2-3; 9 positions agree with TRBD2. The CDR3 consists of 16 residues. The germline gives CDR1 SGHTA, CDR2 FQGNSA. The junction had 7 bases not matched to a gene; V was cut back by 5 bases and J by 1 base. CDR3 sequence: CASSPLIAGGTDTQYF. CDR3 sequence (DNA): TGTGCCAGCAGCCCCCTTATAGCGGGAGGCACAGATACGCAGTATTTT.

CDR3 in DNA: TGTGCCACCAGCAGAGATTTGGGACTCCCGGGGAATGAGCAGTTCTTC. Encoded protein: CATSRDLGLPGNEQFF. The chain couples TRBV15 to TRBJ2-1; TRBD2 might be the D (6 bases). V lost 0 bases and J 7 bases, leaving 16 bases between the germline ends. CDR1 and CDR2 (germline): LNHNV, YYDKDF (reference sequence). The CDR3 totals 16 residues.

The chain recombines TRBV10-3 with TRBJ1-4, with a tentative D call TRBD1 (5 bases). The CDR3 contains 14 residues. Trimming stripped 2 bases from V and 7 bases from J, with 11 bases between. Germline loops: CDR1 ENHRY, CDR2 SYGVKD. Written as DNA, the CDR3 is TGTGCCATCAGTGAGACAGGTGGTTCTGAAAAACTGTTTTTT. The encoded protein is CAISETGGSEKLFF.

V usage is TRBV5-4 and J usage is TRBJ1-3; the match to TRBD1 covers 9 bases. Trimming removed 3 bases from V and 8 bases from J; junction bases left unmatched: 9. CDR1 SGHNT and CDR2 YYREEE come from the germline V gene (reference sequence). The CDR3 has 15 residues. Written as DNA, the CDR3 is TGTGCCAGCAGCTCCCCGACAGGGGGATTAGACACCATATATTTT. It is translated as CASSSPTGGLDTIYF.

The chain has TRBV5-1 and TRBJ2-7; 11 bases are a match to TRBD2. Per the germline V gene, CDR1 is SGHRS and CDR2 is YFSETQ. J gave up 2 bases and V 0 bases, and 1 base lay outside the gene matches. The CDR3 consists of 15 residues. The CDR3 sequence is CASSLGLAGTYEQYF. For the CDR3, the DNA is TGCGCCAGCAGCTTGGGACTAGCGGGGACCTACGAGCAGTACTTC.

CDR3 protein: CAWSVRQGISPLHF. For the CDR3, the DNA is TGTGCCTGGAGTGTACGGCAGGGGATCTCACCCCTCCACTTT. The chain links TRBV30 to TRBJ1-6; maybe TRBD1 (6 bases). The germline CDR1 and CDR2 sequences are GTSNPN and SVGIG (reference sequence). The CDR3 covers 14 residues. Trimming cost V 0 bases and J 10 bases, with 13 bases left between them. Combining the CDR3 with reference TRBV30 and TRBJ1-6 gives the whole variable domain SQTIHQWPATLVQPVGSPLSLECTVEGTSNPNLYWYRQAAGRGLQLLFYSVGIGQISSEVPQNLSASRPQDRQFILSSKKLLLSDSGFYLCAWSVRQGISPLHFGNGTRLTVT.

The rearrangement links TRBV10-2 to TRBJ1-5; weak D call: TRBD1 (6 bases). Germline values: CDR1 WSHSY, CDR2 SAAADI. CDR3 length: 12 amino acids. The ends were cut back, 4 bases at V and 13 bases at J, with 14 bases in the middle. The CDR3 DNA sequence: TGCGCCAGCAGTGGGGGGGGCGGGACTCAGCATTTT. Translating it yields CASSGGGGTQHF.

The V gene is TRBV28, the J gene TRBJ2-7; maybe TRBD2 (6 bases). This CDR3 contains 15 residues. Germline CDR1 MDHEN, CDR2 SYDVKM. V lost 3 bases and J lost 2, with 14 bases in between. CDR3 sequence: CASSLGGEGTYEQYF. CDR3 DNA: TGTGCCAGCAGTTTGGGGGGAGAAGGGACCTACGAGCAGTACTTC.

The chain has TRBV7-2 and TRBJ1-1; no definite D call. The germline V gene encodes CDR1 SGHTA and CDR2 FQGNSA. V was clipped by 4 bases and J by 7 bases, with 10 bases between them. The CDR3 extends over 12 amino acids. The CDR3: CASSSSLSEAFF. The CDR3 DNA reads TGTGCCAGCAGCTCCTCGTTGAGTGAAGCTTTCTTT.

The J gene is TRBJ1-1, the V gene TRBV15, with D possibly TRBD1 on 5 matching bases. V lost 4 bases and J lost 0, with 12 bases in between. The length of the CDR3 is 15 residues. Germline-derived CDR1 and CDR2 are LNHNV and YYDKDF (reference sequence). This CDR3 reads CATSIRTFMNTEAFF. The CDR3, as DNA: TGTGCCACCAGCATTCGGACATTCATGAACACTGAAGCTTTCTTT.

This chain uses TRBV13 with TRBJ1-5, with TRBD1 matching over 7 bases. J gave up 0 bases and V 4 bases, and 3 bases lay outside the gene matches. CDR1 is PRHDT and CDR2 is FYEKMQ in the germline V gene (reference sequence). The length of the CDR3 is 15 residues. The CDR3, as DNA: TGTGCCAGCAGCTATACAGGGGATAGCAATCAGCCCCAGCATTTT. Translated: CASSYTGDSNQPQHF.

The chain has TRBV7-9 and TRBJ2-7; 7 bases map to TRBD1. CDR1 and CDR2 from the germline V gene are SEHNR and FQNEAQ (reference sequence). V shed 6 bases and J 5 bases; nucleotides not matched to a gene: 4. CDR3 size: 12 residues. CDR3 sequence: CASREQGHEQYF. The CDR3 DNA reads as TGTGCCAGCAGGGAACAGGGGCACGAGCAGTACTTC.

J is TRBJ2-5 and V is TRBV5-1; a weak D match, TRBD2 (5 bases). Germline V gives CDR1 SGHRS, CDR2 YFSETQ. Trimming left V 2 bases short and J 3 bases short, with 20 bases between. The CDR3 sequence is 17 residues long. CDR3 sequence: CASSFAAGPNLKETQYF. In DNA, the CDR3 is TGCGCCAGCAGCTTTGCTGCGGGCCCTAATCTTAAAGAGACCCAGTACTTC.

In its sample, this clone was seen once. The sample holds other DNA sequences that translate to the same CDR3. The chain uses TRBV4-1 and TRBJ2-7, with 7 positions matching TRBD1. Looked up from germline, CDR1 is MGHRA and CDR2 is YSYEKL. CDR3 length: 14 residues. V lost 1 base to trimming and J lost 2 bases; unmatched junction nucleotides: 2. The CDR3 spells CASSQGDSPYEQYF. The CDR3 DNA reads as TGCGCCAGCAGCCAAGGGGACAGTCCCTACGAGCAGTACTTC.

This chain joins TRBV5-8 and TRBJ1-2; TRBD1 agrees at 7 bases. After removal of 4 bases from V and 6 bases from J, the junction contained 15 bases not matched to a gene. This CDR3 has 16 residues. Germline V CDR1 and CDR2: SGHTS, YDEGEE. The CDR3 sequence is CASSAVGQGVSHGYTF. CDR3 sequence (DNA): TGTGCCAGCAGCGCAGTAGGGCAGGGGGTGTCTCATGGCTACACCTTC.

This CDR3 is CASSLYSGSHEQYF. Here the CDR3 DNA reads TGTGCCAGCAGTTTATATTCAGGGTCGCACGAGCAGTACTTC. The chain employs TRBV27 and TRBJ2-7, with a weak D call TRBD1 (5 bases). The germline V and J ends were trimmed by 1 base and 5 bases, with 12 bases remaining between them. The CDR3 has 14 residues. CDR1 is MNHEY and CDR2 is SMNVEV in the germline V gene (reference sequence).

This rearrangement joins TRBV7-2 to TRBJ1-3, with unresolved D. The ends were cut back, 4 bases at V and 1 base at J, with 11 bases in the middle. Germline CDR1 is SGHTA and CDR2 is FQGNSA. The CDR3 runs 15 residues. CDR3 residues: CASSSLSGSGNTIYF. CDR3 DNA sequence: TGTGCCAGCAGCTCCCTCTCCGGGTCTGGAAACACCATATATTTT.

The CDR3 sequence: CASPGFYEQYF. As DNA, the CDR3 is TGTGCCAGTCCGGGTTTCTACGAGCAGTACTTC. The J gene is TRBJ2-7, the V gene TRBV6-5; no clear D gene. CDR3 length: 11 residues. Germline CDR1 MNHEY, CDR2 SVGAGI. The V gene lost 9 bases and the J gene lost 3 bases, with 9 bases spanning the gap.

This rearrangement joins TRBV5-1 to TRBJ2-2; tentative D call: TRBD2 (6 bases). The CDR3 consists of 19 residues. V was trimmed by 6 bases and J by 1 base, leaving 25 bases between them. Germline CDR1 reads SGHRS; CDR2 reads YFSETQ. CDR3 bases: TGCGCCAGCAACTTAGGGGACGGTGGACTAATCTTGAACACCGGGGAGCTGTTTTTT. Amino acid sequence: CASNLGDGGLILNTGELFF.

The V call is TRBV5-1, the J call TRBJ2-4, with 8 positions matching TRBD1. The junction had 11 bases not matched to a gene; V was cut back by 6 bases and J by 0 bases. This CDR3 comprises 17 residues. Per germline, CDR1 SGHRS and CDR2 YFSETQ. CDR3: CASTSGQAPLAKNIQYF. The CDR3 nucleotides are TGCGCCAGCACCTCGGGACAGGCGCCCCTAGCCAAAAACATTCAGTACTTC.

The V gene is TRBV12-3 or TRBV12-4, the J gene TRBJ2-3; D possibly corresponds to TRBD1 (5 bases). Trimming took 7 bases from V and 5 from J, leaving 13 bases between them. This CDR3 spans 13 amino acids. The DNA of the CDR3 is TGTGCCAGCAAAGGGGAACTTGGAGATACGCAGTATTTT. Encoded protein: CASKGELGDTQYF.